These T cell receptor beta chains were read from a single sample in a study of cytomegalovirus exposure and HLA in healthy donors. Here immunoSEQ multiplex PCR was the method, and the copy in TCRdb shows in-frame clones only, minus some. The sample yields some 98,000 clones, about 90% seen once. The material sequenced was PBMCs. The receptor set was obtained from a man between 18 and 29 years old in good health and CMV-seropositive. Both conserved end residues are part of each CDR3. D genes are given only for firm matches. Clone size is not always given. Where it is, it says once, few, many or a class for expanded clones.

CDR3 protein,CDR3 DNA,clone size,V gene,D gene,J gene
CASSPGTGARNEQFF,TGTGCCAGCAGCCCAGGGACAGGGGCTCGCAATGAGCAGTTCTTC,.,TRBV7-2,TRBD1,TRBJ2-1
CASSLVQGANTEAFF,TGTGCCAGCAGCTTAGTTCAGGGGGCGAACACTGAAGCTTTCTTT,.,TRBV7-8,TRBD1,TRBJ1-1
CASSPRLAGVEGEQYF,TGTGCCAGCTCACCCCGACTAGCGGGAGTGGAGGGGGAGCAGTACTTC,once,TRBV18,TRBD2,TRBJ2-7
CASSHRGGQENIQYF,TGTGCCAGCAGTCATCGGGGGGGCCAGGAAAACATTCAGTACTTC,.,TRBV13,TRBD2,TRBJ2-4
CASSQASGEVYEQYF,TGTGCCAGCAGCCAAGCGAGCGGTGAGGTCTACGAGCAGTACTTC,once,TRBV4-2,.,TRBJ2-7
CASSFIMTATNEKLFF,TGTGCCAGCAGCTTCATCATGACAGCAACTAATGAAAAACTGTTTTTT,once,TRBV7-8,.,TRBJ1-4
CASSLVYSAGVFDEQFF,TGTGCCAGCAGTTTGGTCTATTCGGCGGGAGTATTCGATGAGCAGTTCTTC,.,TRBV28,TRBD2,TRBJ2-1
CASSLPGKDGYTF,TGCGCCAGCAGCTTGCCAGGAAAGGATGGCTACACCTTC,.,TRBV5-1,.,TRBJ1-2
CASSRTSGSYNEQFF,TGTGCCAGTAGTAGAACTAGCGGTTCCTACAATGAGCAGTTCTTC,.,TRBV19,TRBD2,TRBJ2-1
CASSLTSGIYTDTQYF,TGTGCCAGCAGCTTGACTAGCGGGATCTACACAGATACGCAGTATTTT,once,TRBV5-4,TRBD2,TRBJ2-3
CASSRTAGGYETQYF,TGTGCCAGCAGCCGCACGGCGGGGGGGTACGAGACCCAGTACTTC,.,TRBV7-6,TRBD2,TRBJ2-5
CASSLGQGGFPDTQYF,TGCGCCAGCAGCCTAGGACAGGGAGGGTTCCCAGATACGCAGTATTTT,.,TRBV5-1,.,TRBJ2-3
CASSSPGFREQYF,TGTGCCAGCAGTTCACCGGGGTTTCGCGAGCAGTACTTC,.,TRBV28,.,TRBJ2-7
CASSLDLYEQYF,TGTGCCAGCAGCTTAGACCTCTACGAGCAGTACTTC,.,TRBV11-2,.,TRBJ2-7
CASSQDGASGRAGELFF,TGCGCCAGCAGCCAAGATGGGGCTAGCGGGAGGGCCGGGGAGCTGTTTTTT,.,TRBV4-3,TRBD2,TRBJ2-2
CASSYDVGAEEQFF,TGTGCCAGCAGTTATGACGTGGGGGCGGAGGAGCAGTTCTTC,.,TRBV6-5,.,TRBJ2-1
CSVEDEAGSSYNEQFF,TGCAGCGTTGAAGATGAAGCGGGGAGCTCCTACAATGAGCAGTTCTTC,.,TRBV29-1,TRBD2,TRBJ2-1
CASNRRETSYEQYF,TGTGCCAGCAATAGGCGGGAGACCTCCTACGAGCAGTACTTC,.,TRBV2,TRBD2,TRBJ2-7
CASSLVYGGGGASYEQYF,TGTGCCAGCAGCTTAGTTTATGGCGGCGGGGGAGCCTCCTACGAGCAGTACTTC,.,TRBV7-2,TRBD2,TRBJ2-7
CASIGGTEAFF,TGTGCCAGCATCGGGGGCACTGAAGCTTTCTTT,.,TRBV28,.,TRBJ1-1
CASSLSGQGAYEQYF,TGTGCCAGCAGTTTATCCGGACAGGGTGCCTACGAGCAGTACTTC,.,TRBV27,TRBD1,TRBJ2-7
CASSISTGSSGNTIYF,TGTGCCAGTAGTATTTCGACAGGGAGCTCTGGAAACACCATATATTTT,once,TRBV19,TRBD1,TRBJ1-3
CASSYGTGETYEQYF,TGTGCCAGCAGTTACGGGACAGGTGAGACCTACGAGCAGTACTTC,.,TRBV27,TRBD1,TRBJ2-7
CASSQGEMGQISYEQYF,TGCGCCAGCAGCCAAGGTGAGATGGGACAGATTAGTTACGAGCAGTACTTC,few,TRBV4-1,TRBD1,TRBJ2-7
CASSPPGRQNSGNTIYF,TGTGCCAGCAGCCCCCCAGGGAGGCAGAACTCTGGAAACACCATATATTTT,.,TRBV7-8,.,TRBJ1-3
CASSLAGTEAFF,TGTGCCAGCAGCTTAGCGGGGACAGAAGCTTTCTTT,.,TRBV7-9,.,TRBJ1-1
CASSTTAGGLETQYF,TGTGCCAGTAGTACTACAGCGGGGGGGCTTGAGACCCAGTACTTC,few,TRBV19,TRBD2,TRBJ2-5
CASSDGQSQYNEQFF,TGTGCCAGCAGTGACGGACAAAGTCAGTACAATGAGCAGTTCTTC,.,TRBV2,.,TRBJ2-1
CASSYQAQGEKLFF,TGTGCCAGCAGTTATCAGGCCCAAGGTGAAAAACTGTTTTTT,once,TRBV6-5,.,TRBJ1-4
CASTHPNRGGTSTQYF,TGTGCCAGCACCCACCCTAACAGGGGGGGGACTTCTACGCAGTATTTT,.,TRBV27,.,TRBJ2-3
CASSPGHHSGNTIYF,TGTGCCAGCTCACCAGGGCATCACTCTGGAAACACCATATATTTT,.,TRBV18,.,TRBJ1-3
CASSGDRGFRNTIYF,TGTGCCAGCAGCGGGGACAGGGGGTTCAGAAACACCATATATTTT,once,TRBV7-9,TRBD1,TRBJ1-3
CSVEIGQGGDTQYF,TGCAGCGTTGAAATCGGGCAGGGAGGAGATACGCAGTATTTT,.,TRBV29-1,.,TRBJ2-3
CASSQDRGGRANYEQYF,TGCGCCAGCAGCCAAGATAGGGGCGGGAGGGCCAACTACGAGCAGTACTTC,.,TRBV4-3,TRBD2,TRBJ2-7
CASSLVDQGSTGELFF,TGTGCCAGCAGTTTAGTCGATCAGGGGTCCACCGGGGAGCTGTTTTTT,.,TRBV28,.,TRBJ2-2
CSVEPAGGPYNEQFF,TGCAGCGTTGAACCAGCGGGGGGGCCTTACAATGAGCAGTTCTTC,.,TRBV29-1,TRBD2,TRBJ2-1
CASSDQGAVTEAFF,TGTGCCAGCAGTGATCAGGGGGCGGTCACTGAAGCTTTCTTT,.,TRBV2,TRBD1,TRBJ1-1
CASSLGNNQETQYF,TGTGCCAGCAGCTTGGGAAACAACCAAGAGACCCAGTACTTC,.,TRBV5-5,.,TRBJ2-5
CASSKTGTGVDEQYF,TGTGCCAGCAGCAAAACCGGGACAGGGGTCGACGAGCAGTACTTC,.,TRBV11-2,TRBD1,TRBJ2-7
CASSFAGDTDTQYF,TGTGCCAGCAGCTTCGCGGGAGACACAGATACGCAGTATTTT,.,TRBV7-3,TRBD2,TRBJ2-3
CASSPTGLANYGYTF,TGTGCCAGCAGCCCTACAGGATTAGCTAACTATGGCTACACCTTC,.,TRBV11-2,.,TRBJ1-2
CSATTRETQYF,TGCAGCGCTACCACTAGGGAGACCCAGTACTTC,few,TRBV29-1,.,TRBJ2-5
CASSESQHTGVSGANVLTF,TGCGCCAGCAGTGAGTCGCAACATACAGGGGTCTCTGGGGCCAACGTCCTGACTTTC,.,TRBV10-2,TRBD1,TRBJ2-6
CASSLTGGTDTQYF,TGTGCCAGCAGCTTGACGGGCGGGACAGATACGCAGTATTTT,.,TRBV7-9,.,TRBJ2-3
CASSNTGALNYEQYF,TGTGCCAGCAGTAATACAGGGGCACTTAACTACGAGCAGTACTTC,few,TRBV6-5,TRBD1,TRBJ2-7
CASSLSGRASDTQYF,TGTGCCAGCAGCTTATCCGGGAGGGCCTCAGATACGCAGTATTTT,.,TRBV7-3,TRBD2,TRBJ2-3
CASSPRTGGSYEQYF,TGTGCCAGCTCACCAAGGACGGGAGGTTCCTACGAGCAGTACTTC,once,TRBV18,TRBD2,TRBJ2-7
CASSFGDRGEETQYF,TGTGCCAGCAGTTTCGGGGACAGGGGTGAAGAGACCCAGTACTTC,.,TRBV28,TRBD1,TRBJ2-5
CASSPFPTGGGYNEQFF,TGTGCCAGCTCACCATTTCCAACAGGGGGCGGTTACAATGAGCAGTTCTTC,.,TRBV18,TRBD1,TRBJ2-1
CASSVLFGTGVDEQFF,TGTGCCAGCTCGGTTCTTTTCGGGACAGGGGTGGATGAGCAGTTCTTC,.,TRBV18,TRBD1,TRBJ2-1
CASSLGGQGTGNTIYF,TGTGCCAGCAGCTTGGGGGGACAGGGTACCGGAAACACCATATATTTT,.,TRBV5-4,TRBD1,TRBJ1-3
CASSLWAPRVASGDYEQYF,TGTGCCAGCAGCTTATGGGCACCCAGGGTAGCGTCGGGGGACTACGAGCAGTACTTC,.,TRBV7-6,.,TRBJ2-7
CASSQEAGENTIYF,TGTGCCAGCAGCCAAGAAGCAGGGGAGAACACCATATATTTT,.,TRBV4-2,.,TRBJ1-3
CASTETGLYGYTF,TGTGCCAGTACCGAGACAGGGTTATATGGCTACACCTTC,.,TRBV19,TRBD1,TRBJ1-2
CASSYRPGLQAEQFF,TGTGCCAGCAGTTACAGGCCGGGACTCCAAGCTGAGCAGTTCTTC,.,TRBV6-6,.,TRBJ2-1
CASSLSGTGPYEQYF,TGCGCCAGCAGCTTATCCGGGACAGGACCCTACGAGCAGTACTTC,.,TRBV5-1,TRBD1,TRBJ2-7
CASSAYSGNTIYF,TGTGCCAGCAGCGCGTATTCTGGAAACACCATATATTTT,few,TRBV9,.,TRBJ1-3
CAIAGSAGGQYEQYF,TGTGCCATCGCCGGGTCAGCGGGGGGTCAATACGAGCAGTACTTC,.,TRBV10-3,TRBD2,TRBJ2-7
CASSSHLNYGYTF,TGTGCCAGCAGTTCACATCTTAACTATGGCTACACCTTC,.,TRBV28,.,TRBJ1-2